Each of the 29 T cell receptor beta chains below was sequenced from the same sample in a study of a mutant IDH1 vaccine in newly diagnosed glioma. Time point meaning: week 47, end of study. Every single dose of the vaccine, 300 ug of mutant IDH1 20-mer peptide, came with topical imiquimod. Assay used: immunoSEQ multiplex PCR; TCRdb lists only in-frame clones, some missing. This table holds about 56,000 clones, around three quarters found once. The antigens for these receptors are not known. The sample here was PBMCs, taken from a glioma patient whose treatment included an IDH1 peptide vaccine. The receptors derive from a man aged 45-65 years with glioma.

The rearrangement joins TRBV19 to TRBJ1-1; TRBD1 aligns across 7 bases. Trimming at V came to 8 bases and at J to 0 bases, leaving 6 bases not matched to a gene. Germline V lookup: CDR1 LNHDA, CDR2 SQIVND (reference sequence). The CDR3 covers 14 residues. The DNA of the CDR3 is TGTGCCAGTGCGGGGGACAGCTTGAACACTGAAGCTTTCTTT. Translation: CASAGDSLNTEAFF. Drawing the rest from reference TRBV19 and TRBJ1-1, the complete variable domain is DGGITQSPKYLFRKEGQNVTLSCEQNLNHDAMYWYRQDPGQGLRLIYYSQIVNDFQKGDIAEGYSVSREKKESFPLTVTSAQKNPTAFYLCASAGDSLNTEAFFGQGTRLTVV.

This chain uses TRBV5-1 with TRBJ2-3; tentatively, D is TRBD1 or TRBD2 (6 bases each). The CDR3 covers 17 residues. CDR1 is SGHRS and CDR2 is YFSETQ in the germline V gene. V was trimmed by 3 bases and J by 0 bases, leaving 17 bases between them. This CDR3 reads CASSSLAGGESTDTQYF. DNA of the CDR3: TGCGCCAGCAGCTCCCTCGCCGGGGGCGAGAGCACAGATACGCAGTATTTT.

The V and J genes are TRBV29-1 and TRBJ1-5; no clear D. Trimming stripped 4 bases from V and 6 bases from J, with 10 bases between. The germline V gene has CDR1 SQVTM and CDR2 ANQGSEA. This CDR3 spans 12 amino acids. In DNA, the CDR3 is TGCAGCGTTGGTGGCGGGTCTCAGCCCCAGCATTTT. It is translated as CSVGGGSQPQHF.

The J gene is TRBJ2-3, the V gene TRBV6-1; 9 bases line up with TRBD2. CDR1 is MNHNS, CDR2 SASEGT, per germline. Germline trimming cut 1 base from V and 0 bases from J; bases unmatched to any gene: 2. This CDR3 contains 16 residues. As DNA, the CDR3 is TGTGCCAGCAGTGAAGGGCTAGCGGGGAGCACAGATACGCAGTATTTT. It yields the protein CASSEGLAGSTDTQYF.

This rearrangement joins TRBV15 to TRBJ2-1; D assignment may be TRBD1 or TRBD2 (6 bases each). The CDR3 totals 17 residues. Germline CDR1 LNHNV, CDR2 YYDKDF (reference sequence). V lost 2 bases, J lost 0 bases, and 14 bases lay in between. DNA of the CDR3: TGTGCCACCAGCAGATCGAGGGGGGAAGACTCCTACAATGAGCAGTTCTTC. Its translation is CATSRSRGEDSYNEQFF.

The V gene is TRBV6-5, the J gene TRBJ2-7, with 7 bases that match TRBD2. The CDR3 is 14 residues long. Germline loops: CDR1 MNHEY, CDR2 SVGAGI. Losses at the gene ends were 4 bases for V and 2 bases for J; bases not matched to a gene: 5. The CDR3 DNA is TGTGCCAGCAGTTTGTGGAGCGGGGCCTACGAGCAGTACTTC. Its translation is CASSLWSGAYEQYF.

The CDR3, as DNA: TGTGCCAGCTCACCAGAGGCGGGTAGCTATGGCTACACCTTC. This sequence encodes CASSPEAGSYGYTF. The rearrangement links TRBV18 to TRBJ1-2; unclear D gene. Trimming pared 2 bases from V and 4 bases from J, leaving 11 bases between. Per the germline V gene, CDR1 is KGHSH and CDR2 is LQKENI. This CDR3 is 14 amino acids long.

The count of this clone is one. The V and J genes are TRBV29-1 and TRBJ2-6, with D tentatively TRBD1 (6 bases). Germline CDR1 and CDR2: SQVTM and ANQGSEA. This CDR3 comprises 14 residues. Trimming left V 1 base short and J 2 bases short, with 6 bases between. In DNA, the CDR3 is TGCAGCGTTGAAGGGGGGCCTGGGGCCAACGTCCTGACTTTC. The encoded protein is CSVEGGPGANVLTF.

CDR3 nucleotides: TGTGCCAGCAGCGTAGAAGGGTACGAGCAGTACTTC. Residues: CASSVEGYEQYF. This chain links TRBV9 with TRBJ2-7, with D hard to call. Per germline, CDR1 SGDLS and CDR2 YYNGEE. Trimming stripped 0 bases from V and 4 bases from J, with 5 bases between. The CDR3 sequence is 12 residues long.

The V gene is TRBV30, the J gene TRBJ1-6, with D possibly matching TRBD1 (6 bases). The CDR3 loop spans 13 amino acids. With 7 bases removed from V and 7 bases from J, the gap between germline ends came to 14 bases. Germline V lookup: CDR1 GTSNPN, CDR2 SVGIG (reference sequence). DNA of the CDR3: TGTGCCTTGTTGGGAGGGGGAAATTCACCCCTCCACTTT. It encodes CALLGGGNSPLHF.

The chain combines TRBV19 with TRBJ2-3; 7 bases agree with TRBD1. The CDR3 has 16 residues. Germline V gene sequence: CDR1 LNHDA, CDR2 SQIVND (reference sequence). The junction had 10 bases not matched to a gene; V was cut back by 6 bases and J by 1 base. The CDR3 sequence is CASSLLGGEGTDTQYF. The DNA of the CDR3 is TGTGCCAGTAGCCTCCTAGGGGGCGAAGGCACAGATACGCAGTATTTT.

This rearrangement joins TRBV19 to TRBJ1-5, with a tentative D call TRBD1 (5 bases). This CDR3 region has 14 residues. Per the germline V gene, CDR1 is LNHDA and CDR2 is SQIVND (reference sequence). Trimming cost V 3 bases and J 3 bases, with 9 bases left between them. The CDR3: CASSIGGDNQPQHF. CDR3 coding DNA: TGTGCCAGTAGTATCGGAGGGGACAATCAGCCCCAGCATTTT.

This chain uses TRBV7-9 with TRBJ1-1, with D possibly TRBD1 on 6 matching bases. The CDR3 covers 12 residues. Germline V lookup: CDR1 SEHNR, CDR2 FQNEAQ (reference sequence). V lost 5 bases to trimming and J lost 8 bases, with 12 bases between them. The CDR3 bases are TGTGCCAGCAGCCCCAGGCAGGGGGAAGCTTTCTTT. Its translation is CASSPRQGEAFF.

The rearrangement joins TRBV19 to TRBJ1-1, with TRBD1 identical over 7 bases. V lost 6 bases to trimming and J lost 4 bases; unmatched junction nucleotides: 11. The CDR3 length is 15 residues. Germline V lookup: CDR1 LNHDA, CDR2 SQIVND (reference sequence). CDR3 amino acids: CASSRQGPLVTEAFF. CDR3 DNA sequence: TGTGCCAGTAGCAGACAGGGCCCCTTGGTCACTGAAGCTTTCTTT.

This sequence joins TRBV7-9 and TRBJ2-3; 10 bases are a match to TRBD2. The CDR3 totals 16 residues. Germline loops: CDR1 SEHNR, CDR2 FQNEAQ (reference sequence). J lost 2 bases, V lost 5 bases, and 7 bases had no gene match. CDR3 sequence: CASSASSGGITDTQYF. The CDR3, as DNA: TGTGCCAGCAGCGCCTCTAGCGGGGGTATCACAGATACGCAGTATTTT.

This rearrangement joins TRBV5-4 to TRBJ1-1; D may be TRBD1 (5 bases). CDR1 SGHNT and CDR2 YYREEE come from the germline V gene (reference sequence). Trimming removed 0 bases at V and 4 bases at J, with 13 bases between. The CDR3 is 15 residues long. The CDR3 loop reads CASSLGPPGGTEAFF. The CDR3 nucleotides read TGTGCCAGCAGCTTGGGCCCTCCGGGGGGCACTGAAGCTTTCTTT.

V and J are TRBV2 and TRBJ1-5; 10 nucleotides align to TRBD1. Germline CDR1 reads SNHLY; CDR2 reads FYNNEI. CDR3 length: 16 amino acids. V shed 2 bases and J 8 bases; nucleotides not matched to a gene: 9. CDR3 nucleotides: TGTGCCAGCAGTGAACCCGGGACAGGGGCTGGGAAGCCCCAGCATTTT. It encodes CASSEPGTGAGKPQHF.

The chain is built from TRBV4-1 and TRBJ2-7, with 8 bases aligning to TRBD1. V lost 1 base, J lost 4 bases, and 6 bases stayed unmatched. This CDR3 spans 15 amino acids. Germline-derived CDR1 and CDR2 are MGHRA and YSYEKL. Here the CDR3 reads CASSQAVDRVYEQYF. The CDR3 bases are TGCGCCAGCAGCCAAGCAGTGGACAGGGTTTACGAGCAGTACTTC.

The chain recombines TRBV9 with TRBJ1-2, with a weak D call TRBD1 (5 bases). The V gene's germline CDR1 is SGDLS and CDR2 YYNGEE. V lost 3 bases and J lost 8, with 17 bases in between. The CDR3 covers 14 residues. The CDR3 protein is CASSASQGERGYTF. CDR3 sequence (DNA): TGTGCCAGCAGCGCCAGTCAGGGCGAGAGGGGCTACACCTTC.

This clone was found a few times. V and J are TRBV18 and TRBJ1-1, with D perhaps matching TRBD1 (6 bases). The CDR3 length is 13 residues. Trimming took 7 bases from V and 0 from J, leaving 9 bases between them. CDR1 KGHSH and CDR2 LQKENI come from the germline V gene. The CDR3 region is CASYGDMNTEAFF. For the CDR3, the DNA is TGTGCCAGCTATGGGGACATGAACACTGAAGCTTTCTTT.

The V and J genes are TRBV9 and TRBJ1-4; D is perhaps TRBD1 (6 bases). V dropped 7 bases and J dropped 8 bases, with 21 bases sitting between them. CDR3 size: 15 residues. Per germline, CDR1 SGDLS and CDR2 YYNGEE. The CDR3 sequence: CASGLGGLEGEKLFF. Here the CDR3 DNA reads TGTGCCAGCGGCTTAGGGGGACTGGAGGGAGAAAAACTGTTTTTT.

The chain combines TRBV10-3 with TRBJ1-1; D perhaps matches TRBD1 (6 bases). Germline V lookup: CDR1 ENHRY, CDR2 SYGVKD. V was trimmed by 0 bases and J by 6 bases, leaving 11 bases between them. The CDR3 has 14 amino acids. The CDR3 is CAISESKGGAEAFF. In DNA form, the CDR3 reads TGTGCCATCAGTGAGTCGAAGGGGGGGGCTGAAGCTTTCTTT.

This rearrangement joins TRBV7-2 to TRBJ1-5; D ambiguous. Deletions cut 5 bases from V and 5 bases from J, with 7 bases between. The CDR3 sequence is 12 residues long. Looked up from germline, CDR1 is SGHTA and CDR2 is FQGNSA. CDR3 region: CASSLKDQPQHF. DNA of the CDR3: TGTGCCAGCAGCCTAAAGGATCAGCCCCAGCATTTT.

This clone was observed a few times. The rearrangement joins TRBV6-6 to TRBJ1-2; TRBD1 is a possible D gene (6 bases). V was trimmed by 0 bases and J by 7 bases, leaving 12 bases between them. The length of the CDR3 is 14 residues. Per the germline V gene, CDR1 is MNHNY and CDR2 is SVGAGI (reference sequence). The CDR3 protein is CASSYSGGPSGYTF. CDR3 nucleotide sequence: TGTGCCAGCAGTTACTCAGGGGGACCCAGTGGCTACACCTTC.

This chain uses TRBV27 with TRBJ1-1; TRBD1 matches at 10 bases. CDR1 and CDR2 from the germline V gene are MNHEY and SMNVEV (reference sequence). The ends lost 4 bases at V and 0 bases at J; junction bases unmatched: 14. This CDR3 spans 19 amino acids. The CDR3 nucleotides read TGTGCCAGCAGTTCTCCCACTCCTGGGACAGGGGTCTTGAACACTGAAGCTTTCTTT. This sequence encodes CASSSPTPGTGVLNTEAFF.

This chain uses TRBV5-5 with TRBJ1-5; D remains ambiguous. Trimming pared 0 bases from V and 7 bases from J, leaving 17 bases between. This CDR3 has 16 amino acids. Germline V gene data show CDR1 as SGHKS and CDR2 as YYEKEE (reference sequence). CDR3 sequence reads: CASSLDPGPKLQPQHF. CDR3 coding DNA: TGTGCCAGCAGCTTGGATCCCGGGCCTAAGCTACAGCCCCAGCATTTT.

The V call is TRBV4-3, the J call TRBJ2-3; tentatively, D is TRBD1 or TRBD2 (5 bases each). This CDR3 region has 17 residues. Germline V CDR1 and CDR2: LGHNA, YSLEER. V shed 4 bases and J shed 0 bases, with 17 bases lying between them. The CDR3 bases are TGCGCCAGCAGCCTAAGTTTACGGGGCACCAGCACAGATACGCAGTATTTT. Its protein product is CASSLSLRGTSTDTQYF.

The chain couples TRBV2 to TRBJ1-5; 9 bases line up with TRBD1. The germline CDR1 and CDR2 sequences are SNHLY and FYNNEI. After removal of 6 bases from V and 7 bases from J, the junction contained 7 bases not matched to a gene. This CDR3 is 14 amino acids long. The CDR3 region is CASRVGQGGQPQHF. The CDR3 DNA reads TGTGCCAGCAGAGTGGGACAGGGAGGCCAGCCCCAGCATTTT.

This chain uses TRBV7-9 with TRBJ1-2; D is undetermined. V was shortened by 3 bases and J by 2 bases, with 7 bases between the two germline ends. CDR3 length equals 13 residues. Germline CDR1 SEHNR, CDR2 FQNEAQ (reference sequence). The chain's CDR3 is CASSFGQNYGYTF. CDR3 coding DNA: TGTGCCAGCAGCTTTGGGCAGAACTATGGCTACACCTTC.